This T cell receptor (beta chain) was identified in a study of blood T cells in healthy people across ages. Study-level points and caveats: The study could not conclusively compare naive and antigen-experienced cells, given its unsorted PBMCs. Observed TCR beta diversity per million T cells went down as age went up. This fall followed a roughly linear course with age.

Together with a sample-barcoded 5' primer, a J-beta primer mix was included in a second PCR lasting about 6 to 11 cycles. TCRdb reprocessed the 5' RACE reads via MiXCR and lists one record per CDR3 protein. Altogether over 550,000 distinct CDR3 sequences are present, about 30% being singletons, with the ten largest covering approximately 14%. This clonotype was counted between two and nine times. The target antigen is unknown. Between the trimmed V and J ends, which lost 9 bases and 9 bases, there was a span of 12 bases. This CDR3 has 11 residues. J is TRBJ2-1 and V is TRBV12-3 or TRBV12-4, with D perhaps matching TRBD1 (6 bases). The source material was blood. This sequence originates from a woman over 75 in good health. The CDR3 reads CASTRGGEQFF. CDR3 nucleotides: TGTGCCAGTACAAGAGGGGGTGAGCAGTTCTTC.